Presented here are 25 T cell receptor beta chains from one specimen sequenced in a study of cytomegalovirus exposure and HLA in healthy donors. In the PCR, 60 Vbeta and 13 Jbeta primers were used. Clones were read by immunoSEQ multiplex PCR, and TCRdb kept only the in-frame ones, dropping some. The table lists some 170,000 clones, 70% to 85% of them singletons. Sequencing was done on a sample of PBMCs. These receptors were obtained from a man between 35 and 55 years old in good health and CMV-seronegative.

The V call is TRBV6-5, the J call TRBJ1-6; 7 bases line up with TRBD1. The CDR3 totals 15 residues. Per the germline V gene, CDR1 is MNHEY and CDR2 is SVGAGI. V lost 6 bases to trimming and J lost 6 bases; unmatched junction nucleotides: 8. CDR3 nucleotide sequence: TGTGCCAGCAGGCCCCCGGGACAGATTAATTCACCCCTCCACTTT. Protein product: CASRPPGQINSPLHF.

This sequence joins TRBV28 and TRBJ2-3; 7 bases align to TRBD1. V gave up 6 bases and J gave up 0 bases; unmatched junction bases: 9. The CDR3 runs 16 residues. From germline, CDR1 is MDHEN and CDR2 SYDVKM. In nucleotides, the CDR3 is TGTGCCAGCAGCCCATCCGGGACAGCGAGCACAGATACGCAGTATTTT. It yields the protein CASSPSGTASTDTQYF.

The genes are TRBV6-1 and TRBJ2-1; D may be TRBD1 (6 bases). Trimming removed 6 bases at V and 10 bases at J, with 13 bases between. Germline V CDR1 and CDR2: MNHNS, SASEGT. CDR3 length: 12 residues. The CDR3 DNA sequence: TGTGCCAGCAGCCGGGACATCGAGGAGCAGTTCTTC. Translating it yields CASSRDIEEQFF.

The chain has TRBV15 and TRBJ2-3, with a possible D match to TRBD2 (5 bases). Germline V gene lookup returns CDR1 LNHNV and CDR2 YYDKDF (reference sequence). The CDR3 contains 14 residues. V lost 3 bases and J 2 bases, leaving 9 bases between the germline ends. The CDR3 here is CATSSGLNTDTQYF. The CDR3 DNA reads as TGTGCCACCAGCAGTGGACTCAACACAGATACGCAGTATTTT.

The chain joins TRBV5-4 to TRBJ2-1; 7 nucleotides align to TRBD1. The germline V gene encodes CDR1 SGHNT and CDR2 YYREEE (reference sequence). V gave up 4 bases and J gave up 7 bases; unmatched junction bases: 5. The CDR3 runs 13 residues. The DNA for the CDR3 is TGTGCCAGCAGCCCGGGGACAGAGAATGAGCAGTTCTTC. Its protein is CASSPGTENEQFF.

The CDR3 bases are TGTGCCAGCAGTTTGCCGAGCCAGGGCGAGCAGTACTTC. Its protein product is CASSLPSQGEQYF. This chain links TRBV28 with TRBJ2-7; perhaps TRBD1 as D (5 bases). Germline V gene data show CDR1 as MDHEN and CDR2 as SYDVKM. V was clipped by 3 bases and J by 6 bases, with 12 bases between them. CDR3 length equals 13 residues.

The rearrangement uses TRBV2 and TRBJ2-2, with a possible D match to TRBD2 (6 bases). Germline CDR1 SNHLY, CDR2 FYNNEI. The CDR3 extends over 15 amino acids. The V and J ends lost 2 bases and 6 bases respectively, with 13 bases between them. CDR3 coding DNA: TGTGCCAGCAGTGAATGGAGGGGTGGAGCCGGGGAGCTGTTTTTT. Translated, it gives CASSEWRGGAGELFF.

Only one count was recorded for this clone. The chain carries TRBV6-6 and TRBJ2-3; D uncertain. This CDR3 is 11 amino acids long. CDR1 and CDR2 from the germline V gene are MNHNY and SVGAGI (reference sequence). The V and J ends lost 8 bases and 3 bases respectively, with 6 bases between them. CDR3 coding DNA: TGTGCCAGCGGCCCAACAGATACGCAGTATTTT. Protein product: CASGPTDTQYF.

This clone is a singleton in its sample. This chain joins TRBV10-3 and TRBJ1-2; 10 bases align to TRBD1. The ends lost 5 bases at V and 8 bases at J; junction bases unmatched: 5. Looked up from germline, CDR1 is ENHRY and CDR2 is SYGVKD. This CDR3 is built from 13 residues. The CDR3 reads CAISKGQGDGYTF. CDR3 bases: TGTGCCATCAGTAAAGGACAGGGGGACGGCTACACCTTC.

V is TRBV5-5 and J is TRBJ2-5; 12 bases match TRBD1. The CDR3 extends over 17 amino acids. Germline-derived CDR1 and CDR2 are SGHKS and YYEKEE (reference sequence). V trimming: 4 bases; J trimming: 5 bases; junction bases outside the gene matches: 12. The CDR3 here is CASSNAGTGGAGETQYF. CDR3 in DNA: TGTGCCAGCAGCAATGCCGGGACAGGGGGCGCGGGGGAGACCCAGTACTTC.

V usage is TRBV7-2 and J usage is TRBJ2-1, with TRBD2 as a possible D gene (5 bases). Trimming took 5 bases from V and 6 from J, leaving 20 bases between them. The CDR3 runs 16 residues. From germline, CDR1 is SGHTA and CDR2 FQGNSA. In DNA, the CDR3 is TGTGCCAGCAGCCCGACGACTATAGGGTTGGGCAATGAGCAGTTCTTC. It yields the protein CASSPTTIGLGNEQFF. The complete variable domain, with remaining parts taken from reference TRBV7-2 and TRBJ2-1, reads GAGVSQSPSNKVTEKGKDVELRCDPISGHTALYWYRQSLGQGLEFLIYFQGNSAPDKSGLPSDRFSAERTGGSVSTLTIQRTQQEDSAVYLCASSPTTIGLGNEQFFGPGTRLTVL.

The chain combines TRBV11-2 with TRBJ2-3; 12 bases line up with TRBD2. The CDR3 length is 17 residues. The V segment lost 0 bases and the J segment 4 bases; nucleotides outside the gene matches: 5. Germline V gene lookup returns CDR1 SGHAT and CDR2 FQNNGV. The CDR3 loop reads CASSLDLAGGHADTQYF. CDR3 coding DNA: TGTGCCAGCAGCTTAGATCTAGCGGGGGGGCATGCAGATACGCAGTATTTT.

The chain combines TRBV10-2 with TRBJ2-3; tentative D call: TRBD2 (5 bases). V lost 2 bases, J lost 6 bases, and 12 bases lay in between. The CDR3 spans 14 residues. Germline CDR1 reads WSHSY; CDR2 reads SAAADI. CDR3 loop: CASSESGLIDTQYF. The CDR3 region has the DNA TGCGCCAGCAGTGAGAGCGGACTGATCGATACGCAGTATTTT.

The CDR3 is CASSLRRTRNEQFF. The CDR3 DNA reads as TGTGCCAGCAGCCTCAGACGGACTCGTAATGAGCAGTTCTTC. The chain is built from TRBV7-9 and TRBJ2-1; weak D call: TRBD2 (5 bases). The ends were cut back, 5 bases at V and 7 bases at J, with 15 bases in the middle. From germline, CDR1 is SEHNR and CDR2 FQNEAQ (reference sequence). The CDR3 is made up of 14 amino acids. The variable domain in full, completed from reference TRBV7-9 and TRBJ2-1, reads DTGVSQNPRHKITKRGQNVTFRCDPISEHNRLYWYRQTLGQGPEFLTYFQNEAQLEKSRLLSDRFSAERPKGSFSTLEIQRTEQGDSAMYLCASSLRRTRNEQFFGPGTRLTVL.

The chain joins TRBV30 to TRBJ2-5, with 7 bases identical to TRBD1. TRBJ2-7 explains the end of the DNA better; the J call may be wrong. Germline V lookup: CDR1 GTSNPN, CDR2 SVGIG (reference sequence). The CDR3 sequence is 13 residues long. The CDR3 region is CAWSVYRGYEQYF. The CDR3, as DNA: TGTGCCTGGAGTGTATACAGGGGTTACGAGCAGTACTTC.

DNA for the CDR3: TGTGCCTGGGCGCTACATACAGGGTACAATGAGCAGTTCTTC. It translates to CAWALHTGYNEQFF. This chain connects TRBV30 to TRBJ2-1, with D possibly TRBD1 on 6 matching bases. Germline CDR1 GTSNPN, CDR2 SVGIG (reference sequence). The CDR3 extends over 14 amino acids. V lost 5 bases and J lost 4, with 15 bases in between.

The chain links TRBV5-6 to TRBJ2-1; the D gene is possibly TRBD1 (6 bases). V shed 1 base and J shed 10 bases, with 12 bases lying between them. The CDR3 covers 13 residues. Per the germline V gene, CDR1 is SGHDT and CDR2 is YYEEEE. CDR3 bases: TGTGCCAGCAGCTTGATGGGACATCCAGAGCAGTTCTTC. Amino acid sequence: CASSLMGHPEQFF. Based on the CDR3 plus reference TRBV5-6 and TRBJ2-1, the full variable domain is DAGVTQSPTHLIKTRGQQVTLRCSPKSGHDTVSWYQQALGQGPQFIFQYYEEEERQRGNFPDRFSGHQFPNYSSELNVNALLLGDSALYLCASSLMGHPEQFFGPGTRLTVL.

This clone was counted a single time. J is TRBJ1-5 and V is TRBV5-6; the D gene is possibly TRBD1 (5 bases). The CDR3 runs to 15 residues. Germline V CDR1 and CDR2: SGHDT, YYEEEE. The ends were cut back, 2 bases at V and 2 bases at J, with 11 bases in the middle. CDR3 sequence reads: CASSFGGSGNQPQHF. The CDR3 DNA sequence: TGTGCCAGCAGCTTCGGGGGTTCAGGCAATCAGCCCCAGCATTTT. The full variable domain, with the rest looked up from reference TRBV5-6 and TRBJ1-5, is DAGVTQSPTHLIKTRGQQVTLRCSPKSGHDTVSWYQQALGQGPQFIFQYYEEEERQRGNFPDRFSGHQFPNYSSELNVNALLLGDSALYLCASSFGGSGNQPQHFGDGTRLSIL.

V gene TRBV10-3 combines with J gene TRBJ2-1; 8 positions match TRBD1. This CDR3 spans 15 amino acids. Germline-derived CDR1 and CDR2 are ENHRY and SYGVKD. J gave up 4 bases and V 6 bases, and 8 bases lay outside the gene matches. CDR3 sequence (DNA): TGTGCCATCAGCCAAGACAGGGGCCCGTACAATGAGCAGTTCTTC. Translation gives CAISQDRGPYNEQFF.

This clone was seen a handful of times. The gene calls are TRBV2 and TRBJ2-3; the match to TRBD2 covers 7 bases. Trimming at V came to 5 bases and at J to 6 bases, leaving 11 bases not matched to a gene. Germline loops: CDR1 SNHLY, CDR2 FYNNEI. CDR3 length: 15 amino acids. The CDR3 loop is CASSPTSVYADTQYF. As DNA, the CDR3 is TGTGCCAGCAGTCCTACTAGCGTGTACGCGGATACGCAGTATTTT.

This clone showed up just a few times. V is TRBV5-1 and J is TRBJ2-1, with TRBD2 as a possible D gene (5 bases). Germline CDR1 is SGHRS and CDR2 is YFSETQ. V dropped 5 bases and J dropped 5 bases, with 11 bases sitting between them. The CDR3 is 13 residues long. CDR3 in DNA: TGCGCCAGCAGGCCCGGGAACAACAATGAGCAGTTCTTC. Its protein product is CASRPGNNNEQFF.

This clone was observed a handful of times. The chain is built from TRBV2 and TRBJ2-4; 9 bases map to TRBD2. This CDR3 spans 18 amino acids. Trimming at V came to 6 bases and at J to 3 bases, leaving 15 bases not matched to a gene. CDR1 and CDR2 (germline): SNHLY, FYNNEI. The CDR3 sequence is CASSLAEAGGLGKNIQYF. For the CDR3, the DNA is TGTGCCAGCAGCTTGGCTGAAGCGGGAGGCTTAGGCAAAAACATTCAGTACTTC.

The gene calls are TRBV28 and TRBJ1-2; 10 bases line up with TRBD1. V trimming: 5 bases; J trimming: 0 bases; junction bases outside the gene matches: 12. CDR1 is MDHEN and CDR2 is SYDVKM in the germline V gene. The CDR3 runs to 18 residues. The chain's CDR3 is CASSRSGTGALANYGYTF. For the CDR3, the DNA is TGTGCCAGCAGTAGATCCGGGACAGGGGCCTTAGCTAACTATGGCTACACCTTC.

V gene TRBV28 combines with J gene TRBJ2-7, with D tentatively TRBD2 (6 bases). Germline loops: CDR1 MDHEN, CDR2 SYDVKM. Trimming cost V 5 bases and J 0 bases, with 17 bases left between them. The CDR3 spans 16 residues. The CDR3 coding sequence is TGTGCCAGCAGTGTTACCGGGACTCGAAGCTCCTACGAGCAGTACTTC. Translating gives CASSVTGTRSSYEQYF. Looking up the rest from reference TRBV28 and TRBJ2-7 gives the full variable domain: DVKVTQSSRYLVKRTGEKVFLECVQDMDHENMFWYRQDPGLGLRLIYFSYDVKMKEKGDIPEGYSVSREKKERFSLILESASTNQTSMYLCASSVTGTRSSYEQYFGPGTRLTVT.

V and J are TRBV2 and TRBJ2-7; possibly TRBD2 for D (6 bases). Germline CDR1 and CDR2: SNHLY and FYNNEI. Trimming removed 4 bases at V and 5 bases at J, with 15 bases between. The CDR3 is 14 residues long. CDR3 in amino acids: CASSAAGRRHEQYF. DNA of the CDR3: TGTGCCAGCAGTGCTGCGGGGCGCCGCCACGAGCAGTACTTC.